Sequencing of this TCR beta chain was carried out in a study of T-cell reconstitution after alpha-beta-depleted transplantation in children. For TCRbeta, the library was prepared with unique molecular identifiers. From the PCR reads, TCRdb called clonotypes with MiXCR, one entry per CDR3 protein. Of about 420,000 distinct CDR3 sequences in the sample, around 9.9% are singletons; the top ten hold nearly 5.5%. This clonotype was found many times. This CDR3 is 14 amino acids long. Germline CDR1 SGHRS, CDR2 YFSETQ. V shed 4 bases and J shed 1 base, with 11 bases lying between them. This TCR was sampled from a human donor who donated a stem cell graft to a child with acute myeloid leukemia. V is TRBV5-1 and J is TRBJ1-1, with D uncertain. Sequencing was performed on PBMCs from the stem cell graft donor, taken from the stem cell graft. The CDR3 loop reads CASSIGHPNTEAFF. CDR3 nucleotide sequence: TGCGCCAGCAGCATCGGCCATCCGAACACTGAAGCTTTCTTT.